This TCR beta chain was retrieved from a study of Graves' ophthalmopathy and Graves' hyperthyroidism (dated by TCRdb to 2016 to 2019). About the study as a whole: Peripheral blood was collected before any treatment was given, at the time of initial diagnosis. TCR beta repertoire signatures were used to distinguish Graves' ophthalmopathy from Graves' hyperthyroidism and to predict progression to ophthalmopathy. In total, 135 blood samples were TCR-sequenced: approximately 42 ophthalmopathy, some 72 hyperthyroidism and approximately 17 hyperthyroidism-to-ophthalmopathy patients. A discovery set of about a hundred patients (43 ophthalmopathy, 55 to 60 stable hyperthyroidism) was enrolled to explore V-J signatures distinguishing ophthalmopathy from hyperthyroidism. The independent validation cohort included about 19 hyperthyroidism patients plus 17 patients who later progressed from hyperthyroidism to ophthalmopathy. In about six hyperthyroidism patients, the T-cell repertoires found in thyroid tissue were compared with those found in blood. Following sample collection, hyperthyroidism patients were given methimazole at a starting dose of 30 mg daily, and ophthalmopathy patients were given high-dose intravenous methylprednisolone. The 75 to 100 discovery patients were divided at random into training and test sets in a 7:3 ratio. Results the study describes overall, beyond this receptor: In validation, the model predicted ophthalmopathy progression with about 71% sensitivity and roughly 72% specificity; eleven to twelve predicted patients were CT-confirmed with GO in a median of approximately 6.2 months. Most expanded thyroid clonotypes with a frequency above 0.001 also appeared in blood, which suggests that blood repertoires may reflect the immune response in the thyroid. No statistical method was used to set the sample size in advance, and the investigators knew which group each participant was assigned to. Ophthalmopathy was separated from stable hyperthyroidism by the 13-signature model with roughly 87% sensitivity and around 81% specificity in cross-validation and with 80%/75% in the test set.

For repertoire sequencing, TCR beta CDR3 regions were amplified from RNA transcripts. The first round of RT-PCR was done with HTBI primers and the Qiagen OneStep RT-PCR kit, and was followed by a second round of multiplex PCR, then size selection and purification. Libraries were sequenced on an Illumina HiSeq2000 using paired-end 100 bp reads. In the original analysis: SOAPnuke was used to process the reads, removing any read that contained adapters or uncalled bases, had a mean Phred below 15, or lacked an exact match to the constant primer or identifier. COPE v1.2.5 was used to merge the high-quality paired reads. Unique nucleotide sequences were defined as clonotypes and aligned to IMGT TRB V, D and J references using MiTCR v1.1. The analysis was limited to V-J combinations with a frequency above 0.0001, which together covered 99.2% of repertoires. A TCR clonal expansion and chaos score per V-J combination was defined as the ratio of F50 clonal expansion to chaos observed in the TCRdist matrix. Features were reduced by Welch's t-statistics and random forest to roughly 14 V-J combinations, which fed a naive Bayes classifier. The Morisita-Horn index was used to measure how similar the thyroid and blood repertoires were. The public reads were quality trimmed at Q25 with fastp and then assembled into clones with MiXCR by TCRdb, keeping productive beta chains. Duplicate CDR3 protein sequences are folded into a single record with the most common DNA and genes. The V and J calls come from TCRdb's annotation, not from the publication. This sample has around 400,000 distinct CDR3 sequences in its table, and approximately 20% of those were observed once. The ten biggest clones cover roughly 1.4% of the sample.

There are 19 amino acids in the CDR3, from cysteine to phenylalanine inclusive. Only CDR3 DNA remains: 57 bases, in frame from the first base. CDR1 and CDR2 (LNHDA, SQIVND) derive from the germline V gene (reference sequence). Many counts were recorded for this clonotype. It lacks a known antigen. The junction differs from germline at one of its ends, possibly a read error. Patients with ophthalmopathy had moderately to severely active disease, with a Clinical Activity Score of 3 or more, a NOSPECS grade of 4 or more, and a disease duration of less than 3 months. Patients with other autoimmune diseases, uncontrolled infections, pregnancy or lactation were excluded from the study. Diagnosis was based on clinical symptoms, serum thyroxine, TRAb, thyroid ultrasound and orbital computed tomography. PBMCs were isolated from about 10 ml of fresh peripheral blood by Ficoll-Paque density gradient centrifugation. Total RNA was extracted using Trizol reagent, and RNA quality was checked on an Agilent 2100 Bioanalyzer.

The clonotype comes from a woman younger than 30 with Graves' ophthalmopathy. Donor details come from another sample of the same person, matched by shared clones. In this chain, TRBV19 is recombined with TRBJ2-7, and TRBD2 matches 8 of the central bases. The material sequenced was peripheral blood. CDR3 reads: CVSSAIKGLAGQSPREQYF. In nucleotide form, the sequence is TGTGTCAGTAGTGCCATCAAAGGGCTAGCGGGCCAATCACCGCGGGAGCAGTACTTC.